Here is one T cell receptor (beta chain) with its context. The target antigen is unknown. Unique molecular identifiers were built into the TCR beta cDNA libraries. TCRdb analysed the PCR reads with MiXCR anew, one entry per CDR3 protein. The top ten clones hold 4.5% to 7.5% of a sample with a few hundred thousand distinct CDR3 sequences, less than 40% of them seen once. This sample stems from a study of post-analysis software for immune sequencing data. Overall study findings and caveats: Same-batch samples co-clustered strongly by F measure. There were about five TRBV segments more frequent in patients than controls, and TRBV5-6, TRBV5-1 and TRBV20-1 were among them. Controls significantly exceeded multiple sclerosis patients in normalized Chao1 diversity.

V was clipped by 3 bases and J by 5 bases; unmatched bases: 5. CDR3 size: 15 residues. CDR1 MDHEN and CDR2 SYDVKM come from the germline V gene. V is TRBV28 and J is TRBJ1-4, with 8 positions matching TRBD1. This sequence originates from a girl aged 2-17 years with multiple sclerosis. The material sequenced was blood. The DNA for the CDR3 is TGTGCCAGCAGTTTCCTTGGACAGGGCAATGAAAAACTGTTTTTT. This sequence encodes CASSFLGQGNEKLFF.